This record looks at one TCR beta chain sequence and its context. This record belongs to a study of blood T cell repertoires in COVID-19. Clones were read by immunoSEQ multiplex PCR, and TCRdb kept only the in-frame ones, dropping some. The table has roughly 260,000 clones, about 90% seen once. This CDR3 contains 14 residues. Germline CDR1 and CDR2: LNHDA and SQIVND (reference sequence). The V end lost 7 bases, the J end lost 4 bases, and 14 bases lay between the germline ends. Sequencing was carried out using peripheral blood. The receptor's source is a woman between 40 and 55 years old with acute or convalescent COVID-19. This chain links TRBV19 with TRBJ1-5, with D perhaps matching TRBD1 (5 bases). As DNA, the CDR3 is TGTGCCAGTAACTCCGCGGGGGGGAATCAGCCCCAGCATTTT. Residues: CASNSAGGNQPQHF.